This T cell receptor (beta chain) is drawn from a study of Ad26.COV2.S vaccination and SARS-CoV-2 variants. For the study at large: By the intramuscular route, Ad26.COV2.S was given once, or twice 56 days apart.

CDR1 and CDR2 from the germline V gene are SGDLS and YYNGEE. The trim removed 2 bases at V and 0 bases at J, leaving 4 bases unmatched. The CDR3 extends over 17 amino acids. Whole-study findings and limits: Vaccinated and placebo-treated recipients had similar non-spike TCR breadth.

The treatment here: some 20 received Ad26.COV2.S at low or high dose, single or two shots; several received placebo; per-sample allocation not given. Specimen acquisition occurred on day 63 following the initial vaccine or placebo injection. In Boston, an adult donor aged 18-55 years took part. Ad26.COV2.S expressed prefusion-stabilized spike from the original Wuhan strain. Worth noting for this clone: Its antigen is as yet unknown.

Generated by immunoSEQ multiplex PCR, the TCRdb table keeps only in-frame clones and is missing some. The sample has over 250,000 clones, about 90% seen once; the top ten hold around 3%. The V call is TRBV9, the J call TRBJ1-6; TRBD1 matches 8 bases. The origin of this receptor is a person aged 18-60 years who received the Ad26.COV2.S COVID-19 vaccine or a placebo. Specimen: peripheral blood, collected in a trial of Ad26.COV2.S vaccine versus placebo. The CDR3 DNA reads as TGTGCCAGCAGCGTGGGACAGGAGAACTCCTATAATTCACCCCTCCACTTT. Translating it yields CASSVGQENSYNSPLHF.